Detailed here is one T cell receptor (beta chain). Antigen unknown. This entry is derived from a study of regulatory T cells in long-lasting Graves disease. Notes on the study in general: Newly diagnosed Graves' patients had higher TCR diversity than persistent ones.

Documented time point: persistent/refractory GD, antithyroid drugs over 5 years with positive TRAb. PBMC RNA served as the TCR library source. TCR beta libraries were built with iRepertoire HTBI primers and Arm-PCR of CDR3 regions. In TCRdb, the multiplex PCR reads were re-called with MiXCR into one record per CDR3 protein. The sample carries under 450,000 distinct CDR3 sequences, around a quarter recorded once. This TCR came from a female donor with Graves disease. The source was peripheral blood mononuclear cells (PBMCs), collected when the disease was refractory, from a patient treated with antithyroid drugs.

The CDR3 DNA is TGTGCCAGCAGCCCCCGTACTACAAACGCCGAGCAGTACTTC. It encodes CASSPRTTNAEQYF. The gene calls are TRBV7-6 and TRBJ2-7; D is unresolved. In germline, CDR1 is SGHVS, CDR2 FNYEAQ. The ends were cut back, 5 bases at V and 6 bases at J, with 17 bases in the middle. This CDR3 region has 14 residues.